Here is one TCR beta chain with its context. Its antigen is currently unknown. All TRB cDNA libraries came from 5' RACE performed with UMI labels. TCRdb reprocessed the 5' RACE reads and keeps a single row for each CDR3 protein, giving no DNA. The sample holds 7,500 to 9,500 distinct CDR3 sequences. The sample is drawn from a study of CXCR3-negative and CXCR3-positive naive CD8 T cells. There are 13 residues in the CDR3. Germline CDR1 LNHDA, CDR2 SQIVND (reference sequence). Overall study findings and caveats: Freshly isolated PBMCs were used in most assays, given partial CXCR3 loss after freezing. When CXCR3-positive naive cells were set against CXCR3-negative naive cells, the former had more hydrophobic TRB CDR3s. Naive subsets had comparable surface CD5, so TRB CDR3 properties gauged TCR strength.

The chain combines TRBV19 with TRBJ1-1; the TCRdb call, TRBD1, lacks DNA for checking. This receptor was identified in a human donor in good health. Some clones in this sample may be carry-over from other donors' samples. The sample consisted of naive CXCR3- CD8+ T cells from blood. Sample subset: CD45RO-CCR7+CD27+CD95- naive CD8+ T cells lacking CXCR3 (TNR3-). The CDR3: CASTDRGLPEAFF.